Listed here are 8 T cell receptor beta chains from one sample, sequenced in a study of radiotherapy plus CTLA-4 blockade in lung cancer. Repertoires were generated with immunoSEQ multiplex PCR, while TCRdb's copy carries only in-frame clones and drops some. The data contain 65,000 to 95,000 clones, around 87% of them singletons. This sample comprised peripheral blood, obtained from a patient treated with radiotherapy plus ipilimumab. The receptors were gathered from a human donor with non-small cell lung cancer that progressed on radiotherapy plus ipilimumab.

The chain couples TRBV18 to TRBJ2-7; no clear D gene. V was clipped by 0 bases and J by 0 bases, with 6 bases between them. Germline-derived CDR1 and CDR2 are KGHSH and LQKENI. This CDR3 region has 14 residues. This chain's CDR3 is CASSPPGFSYEQYF. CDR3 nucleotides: TGTGCCAGCTCACCACCGGGGTTCTCCTACGAGCAGTACTTC.

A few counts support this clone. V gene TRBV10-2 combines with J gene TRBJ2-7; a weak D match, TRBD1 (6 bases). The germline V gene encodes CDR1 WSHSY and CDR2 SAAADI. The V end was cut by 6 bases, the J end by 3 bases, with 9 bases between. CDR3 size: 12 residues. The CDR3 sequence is CASRPGDYEQYF. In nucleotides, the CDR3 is TGCGCCAGCAGACCAGGGGACTACGAGCAGTACTTC.

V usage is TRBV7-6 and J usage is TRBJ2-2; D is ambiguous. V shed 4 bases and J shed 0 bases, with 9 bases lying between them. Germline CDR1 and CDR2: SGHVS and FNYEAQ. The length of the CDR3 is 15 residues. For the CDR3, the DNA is TGTGCCAGCAGCTGGTGGCCCTCGAACACCGGGGAGCTGTTTTTT. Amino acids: CASSWWPSNTGELFF.

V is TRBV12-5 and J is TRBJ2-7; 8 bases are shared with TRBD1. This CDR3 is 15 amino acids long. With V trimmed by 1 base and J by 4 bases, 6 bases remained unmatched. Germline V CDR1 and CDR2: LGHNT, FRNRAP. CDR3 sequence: CASGLDYDRGYEQYV. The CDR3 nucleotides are TGTGCTAGTGGTTTGGATTATGACAGGGGTTACGAGCAGTACGTC.

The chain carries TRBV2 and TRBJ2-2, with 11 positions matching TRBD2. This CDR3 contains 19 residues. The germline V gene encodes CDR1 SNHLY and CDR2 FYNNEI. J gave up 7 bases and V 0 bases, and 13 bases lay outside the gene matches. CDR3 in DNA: TGTGCCAGCAGTGAAGCGCTTCCTCTAGCGGGAGGACCATACGGGGAGCTGTTTTTT. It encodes CASSEALPLAGGPYGELFF. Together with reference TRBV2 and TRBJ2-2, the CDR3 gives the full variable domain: EPEVTQTPSHQVTQMGQEVILRCVPISNHLYFYWYRQILGQKVEFLVSFYNNEISEKSEIFDDQFSVERPDGSNFTLKIRSTKLEDSAMYFCASSEALPLAGGPYGELFFGEGSRLTVL.

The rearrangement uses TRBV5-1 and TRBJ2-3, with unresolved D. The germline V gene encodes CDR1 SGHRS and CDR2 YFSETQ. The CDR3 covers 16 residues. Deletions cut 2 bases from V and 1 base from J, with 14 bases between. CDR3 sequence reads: CASSFARPVGTDTQYF. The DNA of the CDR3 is TGCGCCAGCAGCTTCGCCCGACCGGTGGGCACAGATACGCAGTATTTT.

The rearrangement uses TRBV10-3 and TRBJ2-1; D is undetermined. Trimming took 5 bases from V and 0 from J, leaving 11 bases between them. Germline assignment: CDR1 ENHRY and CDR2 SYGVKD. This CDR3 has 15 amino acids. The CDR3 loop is CAISFDTVSYNEQFF. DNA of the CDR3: TGTGCCATCAGTTTCGATACGGTCTCCTACAATGAGCAGTTCTTC.

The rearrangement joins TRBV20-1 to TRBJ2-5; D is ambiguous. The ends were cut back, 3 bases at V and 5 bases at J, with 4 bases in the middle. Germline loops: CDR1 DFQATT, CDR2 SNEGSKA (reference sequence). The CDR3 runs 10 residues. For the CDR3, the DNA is TGCAGTGCTAGGGATGAGACCCAGTACTTC. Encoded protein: CSARDETQYF.